These 18 T cell receptor beta chains came from one sample sequenced in a study of PD-1 blockade in classical Hodgkin lymphoma (TCRdb year 2020). The sample's time point, from its label and the paper: cycle 4 day 1 (C4D1), after less than seven weeks of nivolumab. All trial patients had relapsed after autologous stem cell transplantation, with cohorts A, B and C differing in prior brentuximab vedotin exposure. CD4+ T cells were purified from thawed PBMCs by magnetic negative selection with a Miltenyi CD4+ T cell isolation kit. The method was the immunoSEQ multiplex PCR assay. The immuneACCESS repertoire file appears here via TCRdb, limited to in-frame rearrangements. These files lack a portion of the clones; in checked studies, under half of the deficit traces to unresolved V genes, and the cause of the others is not known. This sample comprises some 27,000 clones, 70% to 90% of them detected only once. In total, the top ten clones hold approximately 0.65% of the sample.

Sequences were derived from CD4+ T cells from blood, sampled before the fourth cycle of nivolumab. The receptors shown here come from a human donor with classical Hodgkin lymphoma.

This chain joins TRBV25-1 and TRBJ1-6, with 10 bases fitting TRBD1. Germline V gene sequence: CDR1 MGHDK, CDR2 SYGVNS. The CDR3 is made up of 16 amino acids. V shed 5 bases and J 9 bases; nucleotides not matched to a gene: 10. CDR3 DNA: TGTGCCAGCAGTTCCATAGACGGGACAGGGGTTTCACCCCTCCACTTT. It yields the protein CASSSIDGTGVSPLHF.

This chain joins TRBV5-1 and TRBJ1-2; D may be TRBD1 (6 bases). V was clipped by 4 bases and J by 13 bases, with 20 bases between them. The CDR3 length is 13 residues. Germline CDR1 reads SGHRS; CDR2 reads YFSETQ. The CDR3 region is CASSVGGGGLSTF. The CDR3 DNA reads as TGCGCCAGCAGCGTAGGTGGTGGGGGGCTCTCCACCTTC.

The CDR3 reads CASSLAGTAGRGYTF. In DNA, the CDR3 is TGTGCCAGCAGCTTAGCGGGGACAGCCGGCCGGGGCTACACCTTC. The chain employs TRBV7-9 and TRBJ1-2; 7 bases are shared with TRBD1. Per the germline V gene, CDR1 is SEHNR and CDR2 is FQNEAQ (reference sequence). The CDR3 has 15 residues. V lost 0 bases to trimming and J lost 8 bases; unmatched junction nucleotides: 9.

This clone was recorded a few times. The genes are TRBV9 and TRBJ1-4; 7 bases map to TRBD1. This CDR3 is 14 amino acids long. Germline CDR1 reads SGDLS; CDR2 reads YYNGEE. V was pared by 0 bases and J by 4 bases, with 0 bases of the junction left unmatched. CDR3 bases: TGTGCCAGCAGCGTAGGGACAGGTAATGAAAAACTGTTTTTT. It encodes CASSVGTGNEKLFF.

The chain is built from TRBV7-8 and TRBJ2-7; D is perhaps TRBD1 (6 bases). The CDR3 is made up of 14 amino acids. V lost 1 base and J lost 3, with 10 bases in between. Germline V CDR1 and CDR2: SGHVS, FQNEAQ. The CDR3 region is CASSLVGGNYEQYF. The CDR3 nucleotides read TGTGCCAGCAGCTTAGTAGGGGGAAACTACGAGCAGTACTTC.

The rearrangement links TRBV7-9 to TRBJ2-7; D possibly uses TRBD1 or TRBD2 (5 bases each). The length of the CDR3 is 13 residues. V was pared by 8 bases and J by 0 bases, with 11 bases between. In germline, CDR1 is SEHNR, CDR2 FQNEAQ (reference sequence). Here the CDR3 reads CASEGRSSYEQYF. The CDR3 DNA reads TGTGCCAGCGAGGGGAGAAGCTCCTACGAGCAGTACTTC.

The rearrangement joins TRBV30 to TRBJ1-1; 8 bases align to TRBD1. CDR1 is GTSNPN and CDR2 is SVGIG in the germline V gene (reference sequence). This CDR3 spans 12 amino acids. Trimming took 5 bases from V and 4 from J; bases not matched to a gene: 3. This chain's CDR3 is CAWADRGTEAFF. Here the CDR3 DNA reads TGTGCCTGGGCCGACAGGGGCACTGAAGCTTTCTTT. Based on the CDR3 plus reference TRBV30 and TRBJ1-1, the full variable domain is SQTIHQWPATLVQPVGSPLSLECTVEGTSNPNLYWYRQAAGRGLQLLFYSVGIGQISSEVPQNLSASRPQDRQFILSSKKLLLSDSGFYLCAWADRGTEAFFGQGTRLTVV.

This sequence joins TRBV2 and TRBJ2-3, with 7 nucleotides matching TRBD2. Unmatched junction bases numbered 8, after V lost 3 bases and J lost 5 bases. Germline V gene lookup returns CDR1 SNHLY and CDR2 FYNNEI. This CDR3 is 15 amino acids long. CDR3 nucleotide sequence: TGTGCCAGCAGTGATCCAGCGGGGAGGGTAGATACGCAGTATTTT. This gives the protein CASSDPAGRVDTQYF.

The CDR3 loop reads CASSSGAGEETQYF. CDR3 DNA: TGTGCCAGCAGCTCCGGCGCCGGGGAGGAGACCCAGTACTTC. The gene calls are TRBV7-7 and TRBJ2-5, with D possibly being TRBD2 (5 bases). Germline V gene data show CDR1 as SSHAT and CDR2 as FNYEAQ (reference sequence). The V gene lost 4 bases and the J gene lost 5 bases, with 14 bases spanning the gap. The CDR3 totals 14 residues.

This CDR3 reads CASSWGGARSANEQFF. CDR3 sequence (DNA): TGTGCCAGCAGTTGGGGTGGGGCGAGGTCCGCCAATGAGCAGTTCTTC. The J gene is TRBJ2-1, the V gene TRBV6-6; TRBD1 might be the D (5 bases). The CDR3 extends over 16 amino acids. Trimming stripped 4 bases from V and 6 bases from J, with 19 bases between. Germline V CDR1 and CDR2: MNHNY, SVGAGI (reference sequence).

The chain recombines TRBV2 with TRBJ2-2; the D gene is possibly TRBD1 (6 bases). CDR3 length: 15 residues. Per the germline V gene, CDR1 is SNHLY and CDR2 is FYNNEI. V lost 6 bases, J lost 0 bases, and 11 bases lay in between. The CDR3 sequence: CASSTGLPNTGELFF. The DNA for the CDR3 is TGTGCCAGCAGCACAGGGTTGCCGAACACCGGGGAGCTGTTTTTT.

This clone appeared a single time. The chain links TRBV6-5 to TRBJ2-4; TRBD1 might be the D (6 bases). Germline loops: CDR1 MNHEY, CDR2 SVGAGI. The V end lost 5 bases, the J end lost 7 bases, and 18 bases lay between the germline ends. The CDR3 runs to 15 residues. The CDR3, as DNA: TGTGCCAGCAGTACCCAGACAGCGAGGGGGAACATTCAGTACTTC. As protein: CASSTQTARGNIQYF.

This chain links TRBV5-5 with TRBJ1-2; no clear D gene. Germline V lookup: CDR1 SGHKS, CDR2 YYEKEE (reference sequence). V was pared by 0 bases and J by 8 bases, with 17 bases between. CDR3 length: 15 residues. As DNA, the CDR3 is TGTGCCAGCAGCTTGGGGCCAGGAGTTATCTACGGCTACACCTTC. It yields the protein CASSLGPGVIYGYTF.

This chain links TRBV5-1 with TRBJ2-5; a possible D gene is TRBD2 (5 bases). This CDR3 spans 13 amino acids. Germline CDR1 and CDR2: SGHRS and YFSETQ. V lost 7 bases, J lost 4 bases, and 14 bases lay in between. The CDR3 is CASSEGSRETQYF. CDR3 bases: TGCGCCAGCTCCGAGGGTTCTCGAGAGACCCAGTACTTC.

V and J are TRBV28 and TRBJ1-6; D is uncertain. V lost 5 bases and J 4 bases, leaving 6 bases between the germline ends. Germline V gene lookup returns CDR1 MDHEN and CDR2 SYDVKM. This CDR3 contains 13 residues. The CDR3 loop reads CASSPLYNSPLHF. The DNA of the CDR3 is TGTGCCAGCAGTCCCCTTTATAATTCACCCCTCCACTTT.

The genes are TRBV2 and TRBJ1-1, with D possibly TRBD1 on 5 matching bases. Deletions cut 4 bases from V and 4 bases from J, with 16 bases between. Germline loops: CDR1 SNHLY, CDR2 FYNNEI. This CDR3 is built from 15 residues. This CDR3 reads CASSAWGRGFTEAFF. CDR3 bases: TGTGCCAGCAGTGCTTGGGGCAGAGGGTTCACTGAAGCTTTCTTT.

This clone was observed once. The chain uses TRBV6-5 and TRBJ2-1; D remains unclear. The CDR3 totals 16 residues. The V end was cut by 4 bases, the J end by 5 bases, with 18 bases between. Germline values: CDR1 MNHEY, CDR2 SVGAGI. In DNA form, the CDR3 reads TGTGCCAGCAGTTCAAGGGCTCCCGAGGAGAACAATGAGCAGTTCTTC. Translation gives CASSSRAPEENNEQFF.

The chain recombines TRBV2 with TRBJ1-4, with D maybe TRBD1 (6 bases). Germline CDR1 SNHLY, CDR2 FYNNEI. The CDR3 covers 16 residues. V was cut by 2 bases and J by 4 bases, with 14 bases left in between. The CDR3 loop is CASSENRVPFNEKLFF. CDR3 coding DNA: TGTGCCAGCAGTGAAAACAGGGTACCCTTTAATGAAAAACTGTTTTTT.